The present T cell receptor beta chain was sequenced within a study of blood T cell repertoires in COVID-19. About the study: Italy, Spain and the United States were the sources of the convalescent and acute COVID-19 samples. T cells, B-cell-depleted T cells, or PBMCs supplied cDNA or gDNA.

Germline V gene sequence: CDR1 MGHRA, CDR2 YSYEKL. The CDR3 is 14 amino acids. Trimming removed 7 bases from V and 8 bases from J; junction bases left unmatched: 8. Original data processing: Reference gene primers were amplified, and this amplification served to estimate nucleated cell counts. Profiled with immunoSEQ multiplex PCR; TCRdb holds only in-frame clones, not every one. V, J and clone size are taken as reported in that table, and D and trimming were inferred from the DNA itself. The sample consists of fewer than 180,000 clones, around 84% of them appearing once. The receptor was derived from a man in his 70s with acute or convalescent COVID-19. The V call is TRBV4-1, the J call TRBJ1-2; 12 bases map to TRBD1. The specimen was peripheral blood. The CDR3 sequence is CASTGTGGAKGYTF. The CDR3 DNA follows: TGCGCCAGCACCGGGACAGGGGGCGCGAAAGGCTACACCTTC.